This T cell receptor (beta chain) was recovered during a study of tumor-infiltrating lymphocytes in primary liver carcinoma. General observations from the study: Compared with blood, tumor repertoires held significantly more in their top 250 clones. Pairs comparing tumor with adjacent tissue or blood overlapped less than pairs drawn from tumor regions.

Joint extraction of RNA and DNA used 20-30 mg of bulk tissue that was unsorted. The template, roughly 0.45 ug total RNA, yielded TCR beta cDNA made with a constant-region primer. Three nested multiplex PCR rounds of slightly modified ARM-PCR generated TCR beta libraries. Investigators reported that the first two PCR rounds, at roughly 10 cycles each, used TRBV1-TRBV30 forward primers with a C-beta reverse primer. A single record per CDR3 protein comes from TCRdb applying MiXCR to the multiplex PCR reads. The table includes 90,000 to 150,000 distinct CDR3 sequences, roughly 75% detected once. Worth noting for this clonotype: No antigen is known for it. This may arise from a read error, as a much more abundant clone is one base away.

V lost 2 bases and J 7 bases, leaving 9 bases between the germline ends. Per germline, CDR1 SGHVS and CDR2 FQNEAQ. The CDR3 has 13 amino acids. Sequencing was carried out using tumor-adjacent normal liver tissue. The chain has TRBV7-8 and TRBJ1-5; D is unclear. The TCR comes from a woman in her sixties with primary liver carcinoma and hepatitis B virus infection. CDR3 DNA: TGTGCCAGCAGCTTACGTGGTTGGCAGCCCCAGCATTTT. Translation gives CASSLRGWQPQHF.